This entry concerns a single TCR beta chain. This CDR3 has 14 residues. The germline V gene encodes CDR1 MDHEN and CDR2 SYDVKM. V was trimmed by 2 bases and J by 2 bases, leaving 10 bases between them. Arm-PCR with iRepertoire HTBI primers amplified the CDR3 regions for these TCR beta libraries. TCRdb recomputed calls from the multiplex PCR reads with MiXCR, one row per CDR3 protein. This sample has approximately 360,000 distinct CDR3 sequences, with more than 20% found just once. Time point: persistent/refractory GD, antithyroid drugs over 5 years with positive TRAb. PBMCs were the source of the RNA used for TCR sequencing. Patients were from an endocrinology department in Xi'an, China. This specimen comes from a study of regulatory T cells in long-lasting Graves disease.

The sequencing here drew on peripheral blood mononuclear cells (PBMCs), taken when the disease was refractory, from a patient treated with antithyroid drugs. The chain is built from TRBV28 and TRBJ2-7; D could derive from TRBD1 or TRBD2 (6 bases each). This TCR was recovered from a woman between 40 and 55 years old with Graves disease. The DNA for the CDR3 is TGTGCCAGCAGTTTAAGGGGGGCGGCCTACGAGCAGTACTTC. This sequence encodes CASSLRGAAYEQYF.